The subject of this entry is one T cell receptor (beta chain). Its antigen is unidentified. The CDR3 covers 16 residues. With 2 bases removed from V and 2 bases from J, the gap between germline ends came to 15 bases. The germline CDR1 and CDR2 sequences are SGHRS and YFSETQ. Patients were excluded for autoimmune disease history or systemic immunosuppression. Researchers took blood at baseline, on cycle 4 day 1, and on cycle 7 day 1. The sample is drawn from a study of OX40 agonist ivuxolimab in advanced cancers. Study-level results: Which antigen the expanded peripheral T cells recognized is unknown. Among the lowest levels of clonal expansion were found in partial responders at 0.1-3.0 mg/kg.

TCRdb's table, derived via immunoSEQ multiplex PCR, lists solely in-frame clones and lacks some. The sample yields 95,000 to 100,000 clones, roughly 80% seen once. The TCR was taken from an adult with an advanced solid tumor such as melanoma, head and neck, liver or kidney cancer. V is TRBV5-1 and J is TRBJ2-3, with D possibly TRBD2 on 7 matching bases. The specimen was CD4+ or CD8+ T cells sorted from blood, collected in a trial of the OX40 agonist ivuxolimab. The CDR3 sequence: CASSLPPGGITDTQYF. The CDR3 DNA reads as TGCGCCAGCAGCTTACCCCCGGGGGGCATCACAGATACGCAGTATTTT.